These T cell receptor beta chains were read from a single sample in a study of blood T cell repertoires in COVID-19. The data were produced by immunoSEQ multiplex PCR, yet TCRdb's version contains in-frame clones alone and is incomplete. Seen here are 400,000 or so clones, approximately 90% observed once, and the top ten hold roughly 0.87%. Sequenced input: peripheral blood. The source is a young man with COVID-19, enrolled during active disease. Both conserved end residues are part of each CDR3. A D gene is named only where the DNA matches it firmly. Part of the rows lack a size; the others show once, few, many or a class for expanded clones.

17,TRBV3-1/TRBV3-2,TRBJ2-2,TRBD2,once,TGTGCCAGCAGCTCCAGGAGACTAGCGGGAGTAACCGGGGAGCTGTTTTTT,CASSSRRLAGVTGELFF
14,TRBV5-6,TRBJ1-6,TRBD1,-,TGTGCCAGCAGCTTGCTGGACAGGGTTTCACCCCTCCACTTT,CASSLLDRVSPLHF
17,TRBV27,TRBJ1-2,-,-,TGTGCCAGCAGAGACGACAGGAATGTATTTTCTAACTATGGCTACACCTTC,CASRDDRNVFSNYGYTF
14,TRBV25-1,TRBJ2-3,-,-,TGTGCCAGCAGTAAACTAGCTAGCACAGATACGCAGTATTTT,CASSKLASTDTQYF
11,TRBV25-1,TRBJ2-7,-,-,TGTGCCAGCAGTGATGGCAGGGTGCAGTACTTC,CASSDGRVQYF
16,TRBV2,TRBJ2-2,TRBD2,-,TGTGCCAGCAGTGAAGCGCGGGGGGCAAAAACCGGGGAGCTGTTTTTT,CASSEARGAKTGELFF
16,TRBV19,TRBJ1-6,TRBD1,-,TGTGCCAGTAGTACCGGGACAGGGGGCTATAATTCACCCCTCCACTTT,CASSTGTGGYNSPLHF
13,TRBV30,TRBJ2-7,TRBD2,few,TGTACCTTTACTAGCGGGAGGGCCCACGAGCAGTACTTC,CTFTSGRAHEQYF
16,TRBV7-9,TRBJ2-7,TRBD1,-,TGTGCCAGCAGCTTACCTTCGGGCAGGGGGCGCGACGAGCAGTACTTC,CASSLPSGRGRDEQYF
15,TRBV9,TRBJ2-7,-,-,TGTGCCAGCAGCGTAGGCCCCCTAAGCTCCTACGAGCAGTACTTC,CASSVGPLSSYEQYF
12,TRBV2,TRBJ1-1,-,-,TGTGCCAGCAGTAACCAAGCGGGAATGGCTTTCTTT,CASSNQAGMAFF
13,TRBV11-2,TRBJ1-1,TRBD1,-,TGTGCCAGCAGCTTCGCAGGGGGCACTGAAGCTTTCTTT,CASSFAGGTEAFF
17,TRBV24-1,TRBJ2-3,TRBD2,-,TGTGCCACCAGTGGGGAGAGACTAGCGGGAGGTTCAGATACGCAGTATTTT,CATSGERLAGGSDTQYF
12,TRBV12-3/TRBV12-4,TRBJ2-1,-,-,TGTGCCAGCTGGACAGCTCACAATGAGCAGTTCTTC,CASWTAHNEQFF
15,TRBV9,TRBJ2-7,TRBD2,-,TGTGCCAGCAGCGTAGCGGGAGGGGGGACCTACGAGCAGTACTTC,CASSVAGGGTYEQYF
14,TRBV7-9,TRBJ2-1,-,many,TGTGCCAGCAGCCCTATGGAGTCCTACAATGAGCAGTTCTTC,CASSPMESYNEQFF
12,TRBV2,TRBJ2-7,TRBD1,-,TGTGCCAGCCGGGACAGGGCTCACGAGCAGTACTTC,CASRDRAHEQYF
15,TRBV24-1,TRBJ2-5,TRBD1,once,TGTGCCACCAGTGACCGTCCGGGACAGAGAGAGACCCAGTACTTC,CATSDRPGQRETQYF
15,TRBV27,TRBJ1-1,-,-,TGTGCCAGCAGTTCAACCCCGGGGGTGAACACTGAAGCTTTCTTT,CASSSTPGVNTEAFF
18,TRBV5-8,TRBJ2-2,TRBD1,-,TGTGCCAGCAGCCCCGAGGTTAACAGGGGAGCTAACACCGGGGAGCTGTTTTTT,CASSPEVNRGANTGELFF
11,TRBV5-5,TRBJ2-5,-,-,TGTGCCCCCCCACATAAAGAGACCCAGTACTTC,CAPPHKETQYF
13,TRBV20-1,TRBJ2-6,-,-,TGCAGTGCTAGTGTCTTGGGGGCCAACGTCCTGACTTTC,CSASVLGANVLTF
15,TRBV19,TRBJ1-5,TRBD1,-,TGTGCCAGTAGTATAGGTGGGACAGGGTATCAGCCCCAGCATTTT,CASSIGGTGYQPQHF
14,TRBV2,TRBJ1-2,-,-,TGTGCCAGCAGTGAAGCAGGGGGTCGCTATGGCTACACCTTC,CASSEAGGRYGYTF
15,TRBV5-4,TRBJ2-3,TRBD2,-,TGTGCCAGCAGCTTGGGCGGGAGCGGGATAGATACGCAGTATTTT,CASSLGGSGIDTQYF
16,TRBV25-1,TRBJ2-6,TRBD1,-,TGTGCCAGCAGTGTCGACAGGGGGCGAGGGGCCAACGTCCTGACTTTC,CASSVDRGRGANVLTF
17,TRBV3-1/TRBV3-2,TRBJ2-1,-,-,TGTGCCAGCAGTGAGTATCGGGAGATGAATTCCTACAATGAGCAGTTCTTC,CASSEYREMNSYNEQFF
15,TRBV27,TRBJ1-5,-,-,TGTGCCAGCAGCCTTTCGGGGGTAAGCAATCAGCCCCAGCATTTT,CASSLSGVSNQPQHF
15,TRBV19,TRBJ2-5,TRBD1,-,TGTGCCAGTAGTATAACTGGGACAGGGCAAGAGACCCAGTACTTC,CASSITGTGQETQYF
17,TRBV19,TRBJ2-7,TRBD2,-,TGTGCCAGTAGTATAGATCACCGGACTAGCGGTTCCTACGAGCAGTACTTC,CASSIDHRTSGSYEQYF
15,TRBV11-1,TRBJ2-2,TRBD2,-,TGTGCCAGCAGCCGCCTAGCGGGGGGAACCGGGGAGCTGTTTTTT,CASSRLAGGTGELFF
14,TRBV24-1,TRBJ2-4,-,-,TGTGCCACCAGTGAGAGCTCTTCCAAAAACATTCAGTACTTC,CATSESSSKNIQYF
18,TRBV6-6,TRBJ2-2,TRBD2,-,TGTGCCAGCATTCGGGCCCCACTAGCGGGAGGGCAGGCCGGGGAGCTGTTTTTT,CASIRAPLAGGQAGELFF
11,TRBV19,TRBJ2-1,TRBD2,-,TGTGCTTCCAGGGAGGGGTATGAGCAGTTCTTC,CASREGYEQFF
13,TRBV3-1/TRBV3-2,TRBJ2-7,-,-,TGTGCCAGCAGCCAAGGGCTGTCCTACGAGCAGTACTTC,CASSQGLSYEQYF
14,TRBV6-5,TRBJ2-7,-,-,TGTGCCAGCAGTCCGCGACTCCCCGCCTACGAGCAGTACTTC,CASSPRLPAYEQYF
15,TRBV24-1,TRBJ2-5,TRBD2,-,TGTGCCACCAGTGATAGAGCGGGGGGGGGAGAGACCCAGTACTTC,CATSDRAGGGETQYF
14,TRBV9,TRBJ2-5,TRBD2,few,TGTGCCAGCAGCCCGCAAGCGGGACAAGAGACCCAGTACTTC,CASSPQAGQETQYF
14,TRBV15,TRBJ2-7,TRBD1,once,TGTGCCACCAGCAGCCCGGGACAGATCTACGAGCAGTACTTC,CATSSPGQIYEQYF
14,TRBV7-8,TRBJ1-2,-,few,TGTGCCAGCAGCTTAGGGGCGCTCATCTATGGCTACACCTTC,CASSLGALIYGYTF
14,TRBV14,TRBJ2-1,TRBD1,-,TGTGCCAGCAGCCAACGTTCAGGGGGCAATGAGCAGTTCTTC,CASSQRSGGNEQFF
14,TRBV7-9,TRBJ2-3,TRBD1,few,TGTGCCAGCAGCTTAGACACAGGGGGCGATACGCAGTATTTT,CASSLDTGGDTQYF
16,TRBV6-2/TRBV6-3,TRBJ2-3,TRBD2,-,TGTGCCAGCAGTAGACATAGCGGGGGGGGCACAGATACGCAGTATTTT,CASSRHSGGGTDTQYF
15,TRBV6-5,TRBJ1-5,-,-,TGTGCCAGCAGCGTACAGATCTATAGCAATCAGCCCCAGCATTTT,CASSVQIYSNQPQHF
15,TRBV5-1,TRBJ2-5,-,-,TGCGCCAGCACATCACTCTCGGGGGGCCGAGAGACCCAGTACTTC,CASTSLSGGRETQYF
15,TRBV6-5,TRBJ2-5,TRBD2,-,TGTGCCAGCAGTTACTCATTAGCGGGGGCGTGGACCCAGTACTTC,CASSYSLAGAWTQYF
15,TRBV27,TRBJ1-5,TRBD1,-,TGTGCCAGCAGTCTCGGGACAGGGGCCCGACAGCCCCAGCATTTT,CASSLGTGARQPQHF
13,TRBV18,TRBJ2-3,-,-,TGTGCCAGCTCTCCGACAGGCACAGATACGCAGTATTTT,CASSPTGTDTQYF
14,TRBV25-1,TRBJ2-7,TRBD1,-,TGTGCCAGCACGAAAGGGGGCGTAGGTTACGAGCAGTACTTC,CASTKGGVGYEQYF
15,TRBV24-1,TRBJ2-3,TRBD2,few,TGTGCCACCAGTGACCTAGCGGGTTTTACAGATACGCAGTATTTT,CATSDLAGFTDTQYF
14,TRBV19,TRBJ1-1,-,-,TGTGCCAGTAGAACAGACAGGCCGAACACTGAAGCTTTCTTT,CASRTDRPNTEAFF
13,TRBV11-3,TRBJ2-3,-,-,TGTGCCAGCGGAACAGGGACGACAGATACGCAGTATTTT,CASGTGTTDTQYF
11,TRBV2,TRBJ2-7,-,-,TGTGCCAGCAGTCCCAATTACGAGCAGTACTTC,CASSPNYEQYF
13,TRBV12-3/TRBV12-4,TRBJ2-5,-,-,TGTGCCAGCAGACTGTCCCAACGAGAGACCCAGTACTTC,CASRLSQRETQYF
13,TRBV6-5,TRBJ2-5,-,once,TGTGCCAGCAGACAGGGTTCAGGAGAGACCCAGTACTTC,CASRQGSGETQYF